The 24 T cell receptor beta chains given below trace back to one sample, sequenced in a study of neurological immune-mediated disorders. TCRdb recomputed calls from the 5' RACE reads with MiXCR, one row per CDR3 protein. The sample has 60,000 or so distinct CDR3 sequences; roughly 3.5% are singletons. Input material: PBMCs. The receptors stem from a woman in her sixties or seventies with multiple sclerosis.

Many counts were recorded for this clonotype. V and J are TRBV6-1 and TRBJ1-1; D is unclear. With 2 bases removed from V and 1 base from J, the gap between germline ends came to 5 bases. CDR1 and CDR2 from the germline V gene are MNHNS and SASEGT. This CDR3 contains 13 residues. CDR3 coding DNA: TGTGCCAGCAGTGAATACGGGAACACTGAAGCTTTCTTT. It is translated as CASSEYGNTEAFF.

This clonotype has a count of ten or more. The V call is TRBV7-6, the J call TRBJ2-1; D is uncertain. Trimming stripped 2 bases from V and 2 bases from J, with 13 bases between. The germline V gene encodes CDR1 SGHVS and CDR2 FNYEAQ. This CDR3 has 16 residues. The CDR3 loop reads CASSLNIPGPYNEQFF. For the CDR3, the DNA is TGTGCCAGCAGCTTAAACATACCCGGACCCTACAATGAGCAGTTCTTC.

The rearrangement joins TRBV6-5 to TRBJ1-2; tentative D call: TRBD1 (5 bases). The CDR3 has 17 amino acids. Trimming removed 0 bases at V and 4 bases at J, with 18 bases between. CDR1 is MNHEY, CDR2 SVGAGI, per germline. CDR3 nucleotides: TGTGCCAGCAGTTACTCGGCGGGGGGGGAGACACCCTATGGCTACACCTTC. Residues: CASSYSAGGETPYGYTF.

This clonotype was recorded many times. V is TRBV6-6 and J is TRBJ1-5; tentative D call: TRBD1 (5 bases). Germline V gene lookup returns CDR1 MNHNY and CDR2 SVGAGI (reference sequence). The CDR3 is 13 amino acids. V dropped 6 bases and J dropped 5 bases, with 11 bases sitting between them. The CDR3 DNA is TGTGCCAGCAGGACAGACTTTCATCAGCCCCAGCATTTT. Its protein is CASRTDFHQPQHF.

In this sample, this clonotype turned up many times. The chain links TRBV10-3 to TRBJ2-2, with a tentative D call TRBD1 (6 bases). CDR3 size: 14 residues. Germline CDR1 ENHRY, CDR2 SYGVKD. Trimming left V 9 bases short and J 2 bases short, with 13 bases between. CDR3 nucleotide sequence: TGTGCCATATCTTCCAGGGGAAACACCGGGGAGCTGTTTTTT. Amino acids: CAISSRGNTGELFF.

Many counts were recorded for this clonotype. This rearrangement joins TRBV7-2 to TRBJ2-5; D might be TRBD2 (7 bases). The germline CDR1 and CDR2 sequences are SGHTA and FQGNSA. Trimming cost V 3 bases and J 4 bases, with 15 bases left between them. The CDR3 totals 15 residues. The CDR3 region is CASSFRGGGPETQYF. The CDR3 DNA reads TGTGCCAGCAGCTTTCGAGGGGGGGGCCCAGAGACCCAGTACTTC. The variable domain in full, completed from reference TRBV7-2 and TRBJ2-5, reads GAGVSQSPSNKVTEKGKDVELRCDPISGHTALYWYRQSLGQGLEFLIYFQGNSAPDKSGLPSDRFSAERTGGSVSTLTIQRTQQEDSAVYLCASSFRGGGPETQYFGPGTRLLVL.

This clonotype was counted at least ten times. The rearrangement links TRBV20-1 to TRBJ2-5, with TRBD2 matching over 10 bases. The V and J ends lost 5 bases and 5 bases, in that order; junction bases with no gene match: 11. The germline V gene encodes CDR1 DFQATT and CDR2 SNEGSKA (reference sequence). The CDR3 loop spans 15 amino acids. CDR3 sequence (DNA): TGCAGTGCTGTCCCCGGGACTAGCGTTGAGGAGACCCAGTACTTC. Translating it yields CSAVPGTSVEETQYF.

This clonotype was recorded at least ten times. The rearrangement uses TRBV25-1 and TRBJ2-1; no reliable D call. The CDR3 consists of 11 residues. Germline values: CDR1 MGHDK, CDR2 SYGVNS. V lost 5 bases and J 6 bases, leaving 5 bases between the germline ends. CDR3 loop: CASSWSNEQFF. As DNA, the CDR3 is TGTGCCAGCAGTTGGAGCAATGAGCAGTTCTTC. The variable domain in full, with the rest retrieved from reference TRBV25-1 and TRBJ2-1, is EADIYQTPRYLVIGTGKKITLECSQTMGHDKMYWYQQDPGMELHLIHYSYGVNSTEKGDLSSESTVSRIRTEHFPLTLESARPSHTSQYLCASSWSNEQFFGPGTRLTVL.

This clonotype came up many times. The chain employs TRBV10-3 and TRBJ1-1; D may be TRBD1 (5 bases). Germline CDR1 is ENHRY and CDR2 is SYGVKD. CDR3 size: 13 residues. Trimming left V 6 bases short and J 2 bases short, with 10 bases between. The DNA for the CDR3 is TGTGCCATCAGCATAGACAGAAACACTGAAGCTTTCTTT. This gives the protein CAISIDRNTEAFF.

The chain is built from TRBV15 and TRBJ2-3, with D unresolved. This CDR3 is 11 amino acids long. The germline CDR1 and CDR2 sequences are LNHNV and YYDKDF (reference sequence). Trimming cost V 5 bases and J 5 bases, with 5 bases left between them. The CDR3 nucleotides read TGTGCCACCAGCTCCCTAGATACGCAGTATTTT. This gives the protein CATSSLDTQYF.

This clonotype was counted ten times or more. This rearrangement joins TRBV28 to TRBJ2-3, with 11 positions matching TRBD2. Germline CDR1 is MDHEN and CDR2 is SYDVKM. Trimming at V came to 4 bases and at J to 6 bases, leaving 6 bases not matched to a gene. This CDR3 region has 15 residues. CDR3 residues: CASSSPGLAVDTQYF. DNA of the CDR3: TGTGCCAGCAGTTCACCGGGACTAGCGGTCGATACGCAGTATTTT.

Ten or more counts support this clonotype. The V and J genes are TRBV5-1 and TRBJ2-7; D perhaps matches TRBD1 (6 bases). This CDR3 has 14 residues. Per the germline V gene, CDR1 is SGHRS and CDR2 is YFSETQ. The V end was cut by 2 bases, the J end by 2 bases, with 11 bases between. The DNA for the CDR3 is TGCGCCAGCAGCTTTACCGGACAGACCTACGAGCAGTACTTC. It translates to CASSFTGQTYEQYF.

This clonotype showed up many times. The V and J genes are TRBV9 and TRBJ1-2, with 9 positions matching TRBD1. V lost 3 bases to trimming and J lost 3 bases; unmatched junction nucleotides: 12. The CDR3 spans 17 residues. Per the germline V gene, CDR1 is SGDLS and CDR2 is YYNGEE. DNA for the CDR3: TGTGCCAGCAGCGCCCGCCCCTCGGGACAGGGATACTATGGCTACACCTTC. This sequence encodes CASSARPSGQGYYGYTF.

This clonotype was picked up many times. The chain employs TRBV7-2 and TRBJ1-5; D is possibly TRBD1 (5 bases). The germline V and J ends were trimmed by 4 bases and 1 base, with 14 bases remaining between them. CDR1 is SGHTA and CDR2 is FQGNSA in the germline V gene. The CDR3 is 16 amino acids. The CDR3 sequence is CASSSGSWGSNQPQHF. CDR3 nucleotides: TGTGCCAGCAGCTCAGGGTCCTGGGGGAGCAATCAGCCCCAGCATTTT.

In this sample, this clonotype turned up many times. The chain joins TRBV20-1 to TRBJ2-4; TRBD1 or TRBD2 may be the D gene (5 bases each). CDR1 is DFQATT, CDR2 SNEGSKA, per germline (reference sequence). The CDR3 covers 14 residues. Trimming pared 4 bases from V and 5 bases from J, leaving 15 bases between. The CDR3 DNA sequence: TGCAGTGCTATGATTCAGACGGGGCAAAACATTCAGTACTTC. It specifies CSAMIQTGQNIQYF.

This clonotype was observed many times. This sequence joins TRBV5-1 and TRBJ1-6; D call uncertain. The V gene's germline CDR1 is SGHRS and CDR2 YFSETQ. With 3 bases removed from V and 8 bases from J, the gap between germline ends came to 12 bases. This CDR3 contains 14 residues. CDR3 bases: TGCGCCAGCAGCTCGCGAGGATCTTATTCACCCCTCCACTTT. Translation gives CASSSRGSYSPLHF.

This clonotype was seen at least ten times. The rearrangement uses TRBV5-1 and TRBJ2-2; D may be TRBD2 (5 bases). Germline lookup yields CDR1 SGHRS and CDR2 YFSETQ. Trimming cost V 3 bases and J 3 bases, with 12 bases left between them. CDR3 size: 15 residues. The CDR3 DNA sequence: TGCGCCAGCAGCTCGAGGGTCGGGGACACCGGGGAGCTGTTTTTT. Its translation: CASSSRVGDTGELFF.

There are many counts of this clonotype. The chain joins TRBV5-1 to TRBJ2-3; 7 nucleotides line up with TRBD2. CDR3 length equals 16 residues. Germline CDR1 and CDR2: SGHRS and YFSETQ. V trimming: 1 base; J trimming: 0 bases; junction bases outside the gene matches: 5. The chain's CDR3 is CASSLSGGSSTDTQYF. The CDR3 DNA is TGCGCCAGCAGCTTGTCCGGGGGGTCTAGCACAGATACGCAGTATTTT. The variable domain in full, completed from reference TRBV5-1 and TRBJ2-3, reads KAGVTQTPRYLIKTRGQQVTLSCSPISGHRSVSWYQQTPGQGLQFLFEYFSETQRNKGNFPGRFSGRQFSNSRSEMNVSTLELGDSALYLCASSLSGGSSTDTQYFGPGTRLTVL.

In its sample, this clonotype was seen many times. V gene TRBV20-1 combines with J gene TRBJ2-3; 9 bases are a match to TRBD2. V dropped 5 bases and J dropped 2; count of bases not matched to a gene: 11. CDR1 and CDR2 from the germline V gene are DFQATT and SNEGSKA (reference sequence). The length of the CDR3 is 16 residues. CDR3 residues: CSAGRRRGGATDTQYF. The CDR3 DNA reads TGCAGTGCTGGCCGCCGCCGCGGGGGGGCCACAGATACGCAGTATTTT.

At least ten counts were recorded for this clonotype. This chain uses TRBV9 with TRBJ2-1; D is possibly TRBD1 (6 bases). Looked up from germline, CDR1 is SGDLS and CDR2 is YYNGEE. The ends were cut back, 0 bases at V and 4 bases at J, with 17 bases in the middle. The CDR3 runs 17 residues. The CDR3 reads CASSVAVSGQGYNEQFF. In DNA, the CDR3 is TGTGCCAGCAGCGTAGCCGTGTCGGGACAAGGATACAATGAGCAGTTCTTC.

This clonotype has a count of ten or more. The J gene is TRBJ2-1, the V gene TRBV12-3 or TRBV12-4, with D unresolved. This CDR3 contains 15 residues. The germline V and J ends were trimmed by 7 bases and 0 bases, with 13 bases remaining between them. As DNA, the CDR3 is TGTGCCAGCACGCCGGCCCTCATCTCCTACAATGAGCAGTTCTTC. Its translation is CASTPALISYNEQFF.

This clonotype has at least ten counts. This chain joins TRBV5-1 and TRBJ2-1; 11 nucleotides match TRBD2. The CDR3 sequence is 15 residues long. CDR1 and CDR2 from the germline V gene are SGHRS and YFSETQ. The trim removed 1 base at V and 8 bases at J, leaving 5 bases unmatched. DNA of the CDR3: TGCGCCAGCAGCTTGACTAGCGGGAGCACCGATGAGCAGTTCTTC. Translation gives CASSLTSGSTDEQFF. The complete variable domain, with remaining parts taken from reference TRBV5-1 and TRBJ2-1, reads KAGVTQTPRYLIKTRGQQVTLSCSPISGHRSVSWYQQTPGQGLQFLFEYFSETQRNKGNFPGRFSGRQFSNSRSEMNVSTLELGDSALYLCASSLTSGSTDEQFFGPGTRLTVL.

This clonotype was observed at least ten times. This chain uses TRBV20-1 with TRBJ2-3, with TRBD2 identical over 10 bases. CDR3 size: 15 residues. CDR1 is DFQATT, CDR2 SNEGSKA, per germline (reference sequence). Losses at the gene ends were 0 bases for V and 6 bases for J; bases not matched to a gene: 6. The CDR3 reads CSARDPRAGGDTQYF. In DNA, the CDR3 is TGCAGTGCTAGAGACCCCCGAGCGGGAGGGGATACGCAGTATTTT.

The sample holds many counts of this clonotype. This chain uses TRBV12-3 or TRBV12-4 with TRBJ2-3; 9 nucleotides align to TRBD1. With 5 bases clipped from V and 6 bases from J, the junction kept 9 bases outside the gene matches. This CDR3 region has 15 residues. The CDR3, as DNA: TGTGCCAGCAGTACCCGTCACAGGGGGCCCGATACGCAGTATTTT. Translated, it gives CASSTRHRGPDTQYF.